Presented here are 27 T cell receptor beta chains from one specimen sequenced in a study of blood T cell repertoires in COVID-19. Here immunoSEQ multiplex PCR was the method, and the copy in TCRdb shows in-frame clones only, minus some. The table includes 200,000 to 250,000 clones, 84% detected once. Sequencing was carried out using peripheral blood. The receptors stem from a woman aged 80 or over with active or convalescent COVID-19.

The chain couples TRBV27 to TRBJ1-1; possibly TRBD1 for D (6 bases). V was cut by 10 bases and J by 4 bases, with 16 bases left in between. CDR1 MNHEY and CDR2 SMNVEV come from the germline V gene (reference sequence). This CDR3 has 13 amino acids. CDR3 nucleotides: TGTGCCACCTCAGCCAAGGGGGTCACTGAAGCTTTCTTT. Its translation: CATSAKGVTEAFF.

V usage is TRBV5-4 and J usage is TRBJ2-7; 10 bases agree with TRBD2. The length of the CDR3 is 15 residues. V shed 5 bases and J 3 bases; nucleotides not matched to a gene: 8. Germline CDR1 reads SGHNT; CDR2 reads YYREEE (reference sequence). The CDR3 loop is CASSSGTSADYEQYF. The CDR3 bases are TGTGCCAGCAGTTCCGGGACTAGCGCCGACTACGAGCAGTACTTC. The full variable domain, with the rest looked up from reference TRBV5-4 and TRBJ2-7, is ETGVTQSPTHLIKTRGQQVTLRCSSQSGHNTVSWYQQALGQGPQFIFQYYREEENGRGNFPPRFSGLQFPNYSSELNVNALELDDSALYLCASSSGTSADYEQYFGPGTRLTVT.

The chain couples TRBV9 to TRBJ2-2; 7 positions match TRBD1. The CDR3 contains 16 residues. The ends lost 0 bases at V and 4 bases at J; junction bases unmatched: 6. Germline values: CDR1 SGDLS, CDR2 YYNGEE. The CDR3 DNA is TGTGCCAGCAGCGTAGCTAGGGGGCGCGCCACCGGGGAGCTGTTTTTT. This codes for CASSVARGRATGELFF.

CDR3 residues: CASNHRTSGGETQYF. In DNA form, the CDR3 reads TGTGCCAGCAATCACCGGACTAGCGGGGGGGAGACCCAGTACTTC. The chain joins TRBV5-4 to TRBJ2-5, with 14 nucleotides matching TRBD2. V gave up 6 bases and J gave up 5 bases; unmatched junction bases: 6. The CDR3 contains 15 residues. The germline V gene encodes CDR1 SGHNT and CDR2 YYREEE (reference sequence).

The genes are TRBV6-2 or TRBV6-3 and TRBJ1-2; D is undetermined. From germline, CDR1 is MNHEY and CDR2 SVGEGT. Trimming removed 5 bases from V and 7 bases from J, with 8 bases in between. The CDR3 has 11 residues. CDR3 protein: CASSQASGYTF. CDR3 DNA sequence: TGTGCCAGCAGTCAGGCGTCTGGCTACACCTTC.

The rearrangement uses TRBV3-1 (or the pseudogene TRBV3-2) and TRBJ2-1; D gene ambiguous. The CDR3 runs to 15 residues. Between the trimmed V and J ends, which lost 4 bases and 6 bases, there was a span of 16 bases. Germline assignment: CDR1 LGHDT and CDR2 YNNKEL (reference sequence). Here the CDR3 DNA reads TGTGCCAGCAGCCCATACGGCGGCATAGGCAATGAGCAGTTCTTC. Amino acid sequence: CASSPYGGIGNEQFF.

The CDR3, as DNA: TGTGCCATCAGCCCCTCCCCTAGCGGGGGGTCAAAAACGCAGTATTTT. Its translation: CAISPSPSGGSKTQYF. The rearrangement uses TRBV10-3 and TRBJ2-3, with 11 nucleotides matching TRBD2. The CDR3 has 16 residues. Germline assignment: CDR1 ENHRY and CDR2 SYGVKD. V lost 6 bases and J lost 9; bases outside the gene matches: 14.

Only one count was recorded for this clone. CDR3 in amino acids: CASSVSFNSPLHF. CDR3 bases: TGTGCCAGCAGCGTATCTTTTAATTCACCCCTCCACTTT. V and J are TRBV9 and TRBJ1-6, with D uncertain. The CDR3 is made up of 13 amino acids. Trimming took off 1 base at V and 6 bases at J, with 5 bases between the two ends. From germline, CDR1 is SGDLS and CDR2 YYNGEE. The full variable domain, with the rest looked up from reference TRBV9 and TRBJ1-6, is DSGVTQTPKHLITATGQRVTLRCSPRSGDLSVYWYQQSLDQGLQFLIQYYNGEERAKGNILERFSAQQFPDLHSELNLSSLELGDSALYFCASSVSFNSPLHFGNGTRLTVT.

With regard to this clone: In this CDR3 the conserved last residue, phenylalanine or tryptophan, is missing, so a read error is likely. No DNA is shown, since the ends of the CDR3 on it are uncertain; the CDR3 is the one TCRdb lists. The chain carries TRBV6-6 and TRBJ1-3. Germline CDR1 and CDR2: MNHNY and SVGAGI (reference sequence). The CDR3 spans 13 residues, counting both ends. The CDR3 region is CASSYLKDGTADL.

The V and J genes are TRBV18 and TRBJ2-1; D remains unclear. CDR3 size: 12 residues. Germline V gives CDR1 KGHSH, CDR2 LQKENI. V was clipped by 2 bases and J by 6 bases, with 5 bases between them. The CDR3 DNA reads TGTGCCAGCTCACCAACGGGCAATGAGCAGTTCTTC. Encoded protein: CASSPTGNEQFF.

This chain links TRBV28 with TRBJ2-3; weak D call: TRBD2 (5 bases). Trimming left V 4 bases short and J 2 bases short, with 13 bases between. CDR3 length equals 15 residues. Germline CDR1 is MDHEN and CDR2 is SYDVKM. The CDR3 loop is CASSSFLATTDTQYF. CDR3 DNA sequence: TGTGCCAGCAGTTCCTTTCTAGCTACCACAGATACGCAGTATTTT.

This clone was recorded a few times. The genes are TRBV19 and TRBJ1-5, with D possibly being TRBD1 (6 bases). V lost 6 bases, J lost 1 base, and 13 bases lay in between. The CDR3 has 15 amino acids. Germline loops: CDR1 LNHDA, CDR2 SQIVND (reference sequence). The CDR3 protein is CASRYSDSSNQPQHF. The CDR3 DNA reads TGTGCCAGTAGGTACTCGGACAGCAGCAATCAGCCCCAGCATTTT.

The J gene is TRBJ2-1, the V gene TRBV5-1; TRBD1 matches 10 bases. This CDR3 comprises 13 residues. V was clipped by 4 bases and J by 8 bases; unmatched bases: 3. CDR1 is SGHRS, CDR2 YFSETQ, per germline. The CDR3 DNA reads TGCGCCAGCAGCCAGACAGGGGGCTATGAGCAGTTCTTC. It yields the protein CASSQTGGYEQFF.

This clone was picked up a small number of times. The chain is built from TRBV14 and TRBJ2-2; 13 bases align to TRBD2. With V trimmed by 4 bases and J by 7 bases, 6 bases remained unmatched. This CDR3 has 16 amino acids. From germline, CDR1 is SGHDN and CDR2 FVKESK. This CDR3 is CASSRGTSGINGELFF. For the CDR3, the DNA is TGTGCCAGCAGCCGGGGGACTAGCGGGATTAACGGGGAGCTGTTTTTT.

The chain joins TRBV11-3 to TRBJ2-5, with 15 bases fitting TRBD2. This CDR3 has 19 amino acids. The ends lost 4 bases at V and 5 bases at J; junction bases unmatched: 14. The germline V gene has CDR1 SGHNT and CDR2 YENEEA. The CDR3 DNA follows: TGTGCCAGCAGCTCTCCCCCGGGACTAGCGGGGGGCCGGTTGGAGACCCAGTACTTC. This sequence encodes CASSSPPGLAGGRLETQYF.

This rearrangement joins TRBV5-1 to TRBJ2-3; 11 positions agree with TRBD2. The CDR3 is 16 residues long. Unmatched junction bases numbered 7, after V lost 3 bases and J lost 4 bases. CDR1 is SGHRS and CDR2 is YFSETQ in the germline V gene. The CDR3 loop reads CASSSLAGGVSDTQYF. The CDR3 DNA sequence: TGCGCCAGCAGCTCCTTAGCGGGAGGGGTCTCAGATACGCAGTATTTT.

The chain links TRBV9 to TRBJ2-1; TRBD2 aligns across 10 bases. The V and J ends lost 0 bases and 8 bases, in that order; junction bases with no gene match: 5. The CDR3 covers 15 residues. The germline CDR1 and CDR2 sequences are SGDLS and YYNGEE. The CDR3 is CASSVASGSGYEQFF. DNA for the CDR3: TGTGCCAGCAGCGTAGCTAGCGGGAGCGGGTATGAGCAGTTCTTC.

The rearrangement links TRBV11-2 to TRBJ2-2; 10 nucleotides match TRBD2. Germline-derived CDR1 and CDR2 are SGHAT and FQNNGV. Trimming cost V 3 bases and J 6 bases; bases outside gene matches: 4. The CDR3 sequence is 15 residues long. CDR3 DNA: TGTGCCAGCAGCTTTAGGACTAGCGGTTCCGGGGAGCTGTTTTTT. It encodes CASSFRTSGSGELFF.

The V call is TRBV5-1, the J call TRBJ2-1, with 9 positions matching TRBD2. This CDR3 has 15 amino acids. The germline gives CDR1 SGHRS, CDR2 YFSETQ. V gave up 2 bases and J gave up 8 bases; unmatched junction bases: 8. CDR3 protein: CASSLAGGRFYEQFF. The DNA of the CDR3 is TGCGCCAGCAGCTTAGCGGGGGGTCGTTTCTATGAGCAGTTCTTC.

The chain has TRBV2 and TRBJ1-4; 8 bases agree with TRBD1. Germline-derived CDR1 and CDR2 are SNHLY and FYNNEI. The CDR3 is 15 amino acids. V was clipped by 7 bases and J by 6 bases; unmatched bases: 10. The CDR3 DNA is TGTGCCAGCACCCAAAGGACAGGGTCTTATGAAAAACTGTTTTTT. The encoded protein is CASTQRTGSYEKLFF.

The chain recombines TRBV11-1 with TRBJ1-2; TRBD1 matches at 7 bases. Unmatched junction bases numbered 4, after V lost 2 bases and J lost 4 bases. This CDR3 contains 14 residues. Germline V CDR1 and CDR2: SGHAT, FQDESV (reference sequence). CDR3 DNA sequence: TGTGCCAGCAGCTTACGAGGGGGCGGCTATGGCTACACCTTC. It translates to CASSLRGGGYGYTF.

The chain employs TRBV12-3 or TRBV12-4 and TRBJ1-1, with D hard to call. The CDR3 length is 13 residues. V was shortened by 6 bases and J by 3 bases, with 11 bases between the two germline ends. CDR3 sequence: CASRMDGDTEAFF. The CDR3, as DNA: TGTGCCAGCAGAATGGACGGGGACACTGAAGCTTTCTTT.

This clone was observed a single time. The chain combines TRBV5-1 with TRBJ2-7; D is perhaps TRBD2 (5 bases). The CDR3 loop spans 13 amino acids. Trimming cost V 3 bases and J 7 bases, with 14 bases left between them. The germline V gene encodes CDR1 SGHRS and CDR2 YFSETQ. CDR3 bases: TGCGCCAGCAGCTCTGGTGCCCGGGATGAGCAGTACTTC. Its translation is CASSSGARDEQYF. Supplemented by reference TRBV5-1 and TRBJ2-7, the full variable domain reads KAGVTQTPRYLIKTRGQQVTLSCSPISGHRSVSWYQQTPGQGLQFLFEYFSETQRNKGNFPGRFSGRQFSNSRSEMNVSTLELGDSALYLCASSSGARDEQYFGPGTRLTVT.

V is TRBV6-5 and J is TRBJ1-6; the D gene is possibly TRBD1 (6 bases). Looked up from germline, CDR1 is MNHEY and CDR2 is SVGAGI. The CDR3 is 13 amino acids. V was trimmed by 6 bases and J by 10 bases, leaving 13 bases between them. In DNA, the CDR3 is TGTGCCAGCAGGGGGGGGCCAGGGTCACCCCTCCACTTT. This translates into CASRGGPGSPLHF.

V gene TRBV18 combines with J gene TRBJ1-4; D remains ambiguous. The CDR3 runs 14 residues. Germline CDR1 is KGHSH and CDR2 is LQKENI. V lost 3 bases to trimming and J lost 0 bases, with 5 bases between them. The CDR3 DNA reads TGTGCCAGCTCACCCCAGACAACTAATGAAAAACTGTTTTTT. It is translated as CASSPQTTNEKLFF.

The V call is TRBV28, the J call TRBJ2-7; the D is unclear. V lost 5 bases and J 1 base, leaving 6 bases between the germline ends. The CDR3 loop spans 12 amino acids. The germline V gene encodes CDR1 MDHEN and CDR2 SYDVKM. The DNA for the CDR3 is TGTGCCAGCAGTCCCCCGTCCTACGAGCAGTACTTC. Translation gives CASSPPSYEQYF. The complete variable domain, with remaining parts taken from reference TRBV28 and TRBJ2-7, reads DVKVTQSSRYLVKRTGEKVFLECVQDMDHENMFWYRQDPGLGLRLIYFSYDVKMKEKGDIPEGYSVSREKKERFSLILESASTNQTSMYLCASSPPSYEQYFGPGTRLTVT.

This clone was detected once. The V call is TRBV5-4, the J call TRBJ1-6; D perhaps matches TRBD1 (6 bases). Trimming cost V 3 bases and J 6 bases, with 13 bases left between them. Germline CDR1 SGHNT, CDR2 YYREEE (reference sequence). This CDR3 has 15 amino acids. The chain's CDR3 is CASSWEPGVNSPLHF. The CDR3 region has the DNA TGTGCCAGCAGCTGGGAGCCAGGGGTTAATTCACCCCTCCACTTT.